The source of this T cell receptor beta chain is a study of neurological immune-mediated disorders. TCRdb reanalysed the 5' RACE reads using MiXCR and keeps one entry per CDR3 protein. The profile shows 65,000 to 85,000 distinct CDR3 sequences, more than 3% of them singletons. This clonotype has a count of ten or more. Trimming cost V 0 bases and J 1 base, with 9 bases left between them. CDR3 length equals 14 residues. Germline V gene data show CDR1 as DFQATT and CDR2 as SNEGSKA (reference sequence). The clonotype originates from a woman between 50 and 59 years old with multiple sclerosis. This rearrangement joins TRBV20-1 to TRBJ1-1; D gene uncertain. Sequenced material: PBMCs. CDR3 sequence (DNA): TGCAGTGCTAGAGAGAGGCACCCGAACACTGAAGCTTTCTTT. It codes for CSARERHPNTEAFF.